This T cell receptor (beta chain) was identified during a study of beta chain features in type 1 diabetes. Germline CDR1 and CDR2: DFQATT and SNEGSKA (reference sequence). The V and J ends lost 3 bases and 8 bases respectively, with 8 bases between them. The CDR3 has 11 residues. Study-level points and caveats: High-TCR-expressing cells could be over-represented by cDNA sequencing. Type 1 diabetes patients showed a moderate but significant shortening of TCRB CDR3s in all four CD4+ subsets.

Every isolated RNA sample was fully reverse transcribed, so sequencing captured expressed TCRB transcripts. Profiled with immunoSEQ multiplex PCR; TCRdb holds only in-frame clones, not every one. Of 600,000 or so clones in the sample, 11% to 15% were seen once. Remarks on this clone: Its target is not known.

Averaging roughly 100 mL, one heparinised blood draw was given by each donor. Sorting based on CD45RO/CCR7/CD25/CD127/CD95/CD27 separated CD4+ naive, central memory, regulatory and stem cell-like memory cells. Post-sort purity exceeded 98% for all sorted populations. Specimen: naive CD4+ T cells from blood. The genes are TRBV20-1 and TRBJ2-1; no clear D gene. The TCR sequence derives from a man between 18 and 29 years old with type 1 diabetes. The CDR3 loop reads CSASGLDEQFF. In DNA, the CDR3 is TGCAGTGCTAGTGGGCTGGATGAGCAGTTCTTC.